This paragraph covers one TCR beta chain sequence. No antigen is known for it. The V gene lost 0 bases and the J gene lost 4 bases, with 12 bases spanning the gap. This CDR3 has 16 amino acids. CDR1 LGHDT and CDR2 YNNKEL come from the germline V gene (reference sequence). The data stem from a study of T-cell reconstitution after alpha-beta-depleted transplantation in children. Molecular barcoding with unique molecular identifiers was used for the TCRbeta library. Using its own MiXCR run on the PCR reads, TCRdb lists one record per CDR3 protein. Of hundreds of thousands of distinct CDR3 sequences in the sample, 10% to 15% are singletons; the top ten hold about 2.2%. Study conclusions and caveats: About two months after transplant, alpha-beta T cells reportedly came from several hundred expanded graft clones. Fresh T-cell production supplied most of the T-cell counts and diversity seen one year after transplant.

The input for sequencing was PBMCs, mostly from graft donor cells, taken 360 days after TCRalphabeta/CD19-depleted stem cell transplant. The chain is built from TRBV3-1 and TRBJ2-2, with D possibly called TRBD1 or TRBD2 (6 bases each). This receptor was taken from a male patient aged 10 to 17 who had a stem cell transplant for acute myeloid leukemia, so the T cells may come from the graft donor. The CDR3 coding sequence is TGTGCCAGCAGCCAAGAGAGGGGGGCATTCACCGGGGAGCTGTTTTTT. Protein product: CASSQERGAFTGELFF.